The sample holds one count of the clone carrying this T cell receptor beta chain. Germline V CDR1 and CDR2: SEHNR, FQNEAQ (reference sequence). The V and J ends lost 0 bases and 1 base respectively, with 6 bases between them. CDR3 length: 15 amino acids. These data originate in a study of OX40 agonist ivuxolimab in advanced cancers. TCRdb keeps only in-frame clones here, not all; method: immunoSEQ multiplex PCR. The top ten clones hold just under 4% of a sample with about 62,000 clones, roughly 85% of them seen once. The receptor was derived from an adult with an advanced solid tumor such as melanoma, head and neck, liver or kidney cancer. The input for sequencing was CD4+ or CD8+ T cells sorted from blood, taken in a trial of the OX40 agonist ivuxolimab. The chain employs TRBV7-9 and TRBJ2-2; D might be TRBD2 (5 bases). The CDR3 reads CASSLAAVNTGELFF. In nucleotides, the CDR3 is TGTGCCAGCAGCTTAGCAGCGGTGAACACCGGGGAGCTGTTTTTT.